This paragraph covers one TCR beta chain sequence. The same CDR3 is also encoded by other DNA sequences in this sample. Enrolment of Seattle patients took place during active infection, and they were followed longitudinally. The sample comes from a study of blood T cell repertoires in COVID-19. In the study overall: PBMCs, B-cell-depleted T cells, or T cells were the source of the cDNA or gDNA that made up the material.

In the study's own analysis: Estimates of nucleated cell counts were drawn from the amplification of reference gene primers. The data were produced by immunoSEQ multiplex PCR, yet TCRdb's version contains in-frame clones alone and is incomplete. The DNA gave D and trimming, while V, J and clone size come from that table. The table records about 400,000 clones, 86% of them present only once. The CDR3 loop spans 15 amino acids. The germline V gene has CDR1 SGHRS and CDR2 YFSETQ. Deletions cut 0 bases from V and 2 bases from J, with 12 bases between. The sequenced sample was peripheral blood. The sequence was collected from a woman aged 55-75 years with COVID-19, enrolled during active disease. The chain links TRBV5-1 to TRBJ2-7; D is unclear. The CDR3: CASSLGTVPTYEQYF. The CDR3, as DNA: TGCGCCAGCAGCTTGGGTACAGTACCTACCTACGAGCAGTACTTC.